This T cell receptor beta chain was sequenced in a study of cytomegalovirus exposure and HLA in healthy donors. Points from the study as a whole: In vitro, a few CMV-associated chains proved specific for CMV antigens.

The PCR made use of 60 Vbeta and 13 Jbeta primers. Profiled with immunoSEQ multiplex PCR; TCRdb holds only in-frame clones, not every one. Here the sample spans approximately 190,000 clones, about 84% being singletons. Concerning this clone itself: Its antigen is not identified.

The V gene's germline CDR1 is SGHAT and CDR2 FQNNGV. The trim removed 5 bases at V and 4 bases at J, leaving 10 bases unmatched. There are 15 residues in the CDR3. V gene TRBV11-2 combines with J gene TRBJ1-1; 7 bases are a match to TRBD1. This clonotype was obtained from a woman in her twenties or thirties in good health and CMV-seropositive. Sequencing input: PBMCs. CDR3 nucleotides: TGTGCCAGCAGCCCCACAGGGGTCGGAGGCACTGAAGCTTTCTTT. This translates into CASSPTGVGGTEAFF.